One and the same sample provided the 30 T cell receptor beta chains below, sequenced in a study of T cell responses to AZD1222 COVID-19 vaccine (dated by TCRdb to the early 2020s). Read against the paper, the sample's time point label means: about 28 days (+/-7) after the second vaccine dose. Libraries came from the immunoSEQ multiplex PCR assay. In its TCRdb copy, this immuneACCESS table keeps in-frame sequences only and misses some clones. Where compared with another copy, unresolved V genes explain less than half of these, and the others have no known cause. The sample profile shows about 150,000 clones; about nine tenths of them were found once. The biggest ten clones account for 3.8% of the sample. Source: peripheral blood, taken 28 days after the second AZD1222 dose. Source of these receptors: an adult who received the AZD1222 COVID-19 vaccine.

The chain has TRBV4-2 and TRBJ1-2; the D is unclear. Germline CDR1 is LGHNA and CDR2 is YNFKEQ. Between the trimmed V and J ends, which lost 0 bases and 5 bases, there was a span of 13 bases. The length of the CDR3 is 15 residues. The CDR3 is CASSQDFSPEYGYTF. CDR3 coding DNA: TGTGCCAGCAGCCAAGATTTCTCCCCAGAGTATGGCTACACCTTC.

The chain has TRBV5-6 and TRBJ2-7; the D is unclear. From germline, CDR1 is SGHDT and CDR2 YYEEEE. The V end lost 2 bases, the J end lost 1 base, and 13 bases lay between the germline ends. The CDR3 spans 15 residues. The CDR3 reads CASSLGSQYSYEQYF. The CDR3 DNA is TGTGCCAGCAGCTTAGGCAGTCAATATTCCTACGAGCAGTACTTC.

The chain couples TRBV5-3 to TRBJ1-2, with TRBD1 matching 11 bases. TRBV5-3 is an ORF, with its function uncertain. V was clipped by 4 bases and J by 4 bases; unmatched bases: 6. The CDR3 contains 15 residues. The CDR3 sequence: CARSPGTGGSYGYTF. DNA of the CDR3: TGTGCCAGAAGCCCTGGGACAGGGGGTAGCTATGGCTACACCTTC.

The rearrangement links TRBV19 to TRBJ2-7, with 9 bases matching TRBD1. The CDR3 extends over 13 amino acids. Germline V CDR1 and CDR2: LNHDA, SQIVND (reference sequence). J was trimmed by 5 bases and V by 3 bases; bases with no gene match: 2. CDR3 in amino acids: CASSMGQGDEQYF. CDR3 nucleotide sequence: TGTGCCAGTAGTATGGGACAGGGTGACGAGCAGTACTTC.

CDR3 DNA: TGTGCCAGTAGTATCTGGGGTAACTATGGCTACACCTTC. This sequence encodes CASSIWGNYGYTF. The rearrangement uses TRBV19 and TRBJ1-2; no definite D call. In germline, CDR1 is LNHDA, CDR2 SQIVND (reference sequence). This CDR3 is built from 13 residues. V lost 3 bases and J 1 base, leaving 6 bases between the germline ends.

This chain connects TRBV6-2 or TRBV6-3 to TRBJ2-7; 7 bases map to TRBD2. Germline V gives CDR1 MNHEY, CDR2 SVGEGT. With V trimmed by 2 bases and J by 4 bases, 5 bases remained unmatched. The CDR3 covers 14 residues. CDR3 region: CASSYTGGGYEQYF. CDR3 nucleotide sequence: TGTGCCAGCAGTTACACCGGCGGGGGATACGAGCAGTACTTC.

The CDR3: CASSPLGGGTTDTQYF. The CDR3 DNA reads TGTGCCAGCAGCCCCTTAGGGGGGGGAACCACAGATACGCAGTATTTT. V and J are TRBV7-6 and TRBJ2-3, with D perhaps TRBD2 (7 bases). This CDR3 has 16 amino acids. CDR1 SGHVS and CDR2 FNYEAQ come from the germline V gene. V was pared by 5 bases and J by 2 bases, with 17 bases between.

This clone has just one count. The gene calls are TRBV27 and TRBJ2-1; perhaps D is TRBD1 or TRBD2 (5 bases each). The V gene's germline CDR1 is MNHEY and CDR2 SMNVEV (reference sequence). The CDR3 covers 14 residues. Trimming took 7 bases from V and 9 from J, leaving 19 bases between them. CDR3 sequence (DNA): TGTGCCAGCACGAAACCGGGGACCCCCCGTGAGCAGTTCTTC. Protein: CASTKPGTPREQFF.

This chain links TRBV11-3 with TRBJ2-7, with a tentative D call TRBD2 (6 bases). The CDR3 is made up of 16 amino acids. Germline V gives CDR1 SGHNT, CDR2 YENEEA. V lost 3 bases and J lost 4, with 19 bases in between. Here the CDR3 DNA reads TGTGCCAGCAGCTTTGTTGGAGGGTCGGGGGTTTACGAGCAGTACTTC. It encodes CASSFVGGSGVYEQYF.

The V gene is TRBV7-2, the J gene TRBJ2-4; 7 bases match TRBD2. This CDR3 comprises 14 residues. V lost 5 bases and J lost 8; bases outside the gene matches: 9. Germline assignment: CDR1 SGHTA and CDR2 FQGNSA. As DNA, the CDR3 is TGTGCCAGCAGCGATCGGACGGGGGGAGACATTCAGTACTTC. Amino acids: CASSDRTGGDIQYF.

The CDR3 DNA reads as TGTGCCAGCAGCGCGTGGGGTAACACTGAAGCTTTCTTT. Amino acid sequence: CASSAWGNTEAFF. The V gene is TRBV9, the J gene TRBJ1-1; D is unresolved. V was clipped by 3 bases and J by 2 bases, with 8 bases between them. The germline CDR1 and CDR2 sequences are SGDLS and YYNGEE. The CDR3 runs 13 residues.

CDR3 bases: TGTGCCAGCAGTTACAGGGGGCGGGGTGAAAAACTGTTTTTT. This translates into CASSYRGRGEKLFF. The chain employs TRBV6-6 and TRBJ1-4, with 7 bases matching TRBD1. The CDR3 is 14 amino acids. CDR1 and CDR2 from the germline V gene are MNHNY and SVGAGI (reference sequence). The V segment lost 2 bases and the J segment 7 bases; nucleotides outside the gene matches: 4.

The J gene is TRBJ1-1, the V gene TRBV6-5; no firm D call. Germline V gene data show CDR1 as MNHEY and CDR2 as SVGAGI. V gave up 8 bases and J gave up 0 bases, with 10 bases separating them. This CDR3 contains 13 residues. Here the CDR3 DNA reads TGTGCCAGCCTCCCGGAGATGAACACTGAAGCTTTCTTT. Translation: CASLPEMNTEAFF.

V is TRBV7-8 and J is TRBJ2-7; the match to TRBD1 covers 9 bases. V lost 6 bases to trimming and J lost 6 bases; unmatched junction nucleotides: 9. The germline CDR1 and CDR2 sequences are SGHVS and FQNEAQ. The CDR3 consists of 14 residues. The CDR3 region has the DNA TGTGCCAGCAGGGGACGGGACAGGGATTTCGAGCAGTACTTC. The encoded protein is CASRGRDRDFEQYF.

The chain joins TRBV30 to TRBJ2-3, with TRBD1 as a possible D gene (6 bases). The V end lost 5 bases, the J end lost 6 bases, and 18 bases lay between the germline ends. Germline V CDR1 and CDR2: GTSNPN, SVGIG (reference sequence). This CDR3 is 14 amino acids long. CDR3 coding DNA: TGTGCCTGGGTCGAGTTTGGGGGCGAGGATACGCAGTATTTT. Encoded protein: CAWVEFGGEDTQYF.

The J gene is TRBJ1-4, the V gene TRBV4-3, with D uncertain. Between the trimmed V and J ends, which lost 2 bases and 4 bases, there was a span of 14 bases. CDR1 and CDR2 (germline): LGHNA, YSLEER. The CDR3 has 16 amino acids. CDR3 in DNA: TGCGCCAGCAGCCAACTACAGAGAGGGTATAATGAAAAACTGTTTTTT. Protein product: CASSQLQRGYNEKLFF.

The J gene is TRBJ1-4, the V gene TRBV6-6; D is perhaps TRBD1 (6 bases). Germline assignment: CDR1 MNHNY and CDR2 SVGAGI (reference sequence). This CDR3 is 14 amino acids long. The V and J ends lost 2 bases and 6 bases respectively, with 10 bases between them. The chain's CDR3 is CASSYRGKDEKLFF. The CDR3 region has the DNA TGTGCCAGCAGTTACAGGGGGAAGGATGAAAAACTGTTTTTT.

V and J are TRBV11-3 and TRBJ1-2, with a tentative D call TRBD1 (5 bases). Germline CDR1 is SGHNT and CDR2 is YENEEA. V was shortened by 2 bases and J by 2 bases, with 15 bases between the two germline ends. The CDR3 extends over 16 amino acids. The CDR3 nucleotides are TGTGCCAGCAGCTTATGGGCGCAGGGTAGGAACTATGGCTACACCTTC. Encoded protein: CASSLWAQGRNYGYTF.

This clone was recorded once. The V call is TRBV3-1 (or the pseudogene TRBV3-2), the J call TRBJ1-2; tentative D call: TRBD1 (5 bases). Germline-derived CDR1 and CDR2 are LGHDT and YNNKEL (reference sequence). This CDR3 region has 14 residues. The V gene lost 3 bases and the J gene lost 3 bases, with 11 bases spanning the gap. CDR3 residues: CASSHPAGDYGYTF. As DNA, the CDR3 is TGTGCCAGCAGCCACCCCGCGGGGGACTATGGCTACACCTTC.

The chain is built from TRBV7-2 and TRBJ2-2, with D hard to call. Trimming cost V 0 bases and J 7 bases, with 3 bases left between them. This CDR3 spans 12 amino acids. Germline V CDR1 and CDR2: SGHTA, FQGNSA. CDR3 DNA: TGTGCCAGCAGCTTAGCGGTCGGGGAGCTGTTTTTT. This sequence encodes CASSLAVGELFF. The full variable domain, completed using reference TRBV7-2 and TRBJ2-2, is GAGVSQSPSNKVTEKGKDVELRCDPISGHTALYWYRQSLGQGLEFLIYFQGNSAPDKSGLPSDRFSAERTGGSVSTLTIQRTQQEDSAVYLCASSLAVGELFFGEGSRLTVL.

The chain joins TRBV23-1 to TRBJ1-2; D remains unclear. Being an ORF, TRBV23-1 has a function that is uncertain. This CDR3 has 13 residues. Trimming took 6 bases from V and 2 from J, leaving 10 bases between them. The CDR3 DNA is TGCGCCAGCAGGCGACACCGAAACTATGGCTACACCTTC. It translates to CASRRHRNYGYTF.

The CDR3 DNA reads as TGTGCCAGCAGCGTAGGGCCGAACTACGAGCAGTACTTC. The encoded protein is CASSVGPNYEQYF. The chain uses TRBV9 and TRBJ2-7; D gene ambiguous. Per germline, CDR1 SGDLS and CDR2 YYNGEE. The CDR3 spans 13 residues. With 0 bases removed from V and 3 bases from J, the gap between germline ends came to 7 bases.

Comment on this clone: An end of the junction does not agree with germline; a read error may underlie this. The chain joins TRBV3-1 (or the pseudogene TRBV3-2) to TRBJ1-2; D gene unclear. The CDR3 is 11 amino acids. In germline, CDR1 is LGHDT, CDR2 YNNKEL (reference sequence). CDR3: CASGQAAGYTF. CDR3 in DNA: TGTGCCAGCGGCCAGGCGGCTGGCTACACCTTC.

The chain has TRBV19 and TRBJ1-2; maybe TRBD1 (6 bases). The length of the CDR3 is 13 residues. Germline-derived CDR1 and CDR2 are LNHDA and SQIVND (reference sequence). V lost 3 bases and J lost 7, with 12 bases in between. The DNA of the CDR3 is TGTGCCAGTAGTATGAGGACAGACAGTGGCTACACCTTC. This sequence encodes CASSMRTDSGYTF. The full variable domain, rest sourced from reference TRBV19 and TRBJ1-2, is DGGITQSPKYLFRKEGQNVTLSCEQNLNHDAMYWYRQDPGQGLRLIYYSQIVNDFQKGDIAEGYSVSREKKESFPLTVTSAQKNPTAFYLCASSMRTDSGYTFGSGTRLTVV.

The rearrangement uses TRBV18 and TRBJ1-1; perhaps TRBD1 as D (5 bases). Per the germline V gene, CDR1 is KGHSH and CDR2 is LQKENI. The CDR3 covers 14 residues. Between the trimmed V and J ends, which lost 6 bases and 1 base, there was a span of 12 bases. CDR3: CASSFQGENTEAFF. The CDR3 DNA sequence: TGTGCCAGCTCGTTCCAAGGGGAGAACACTGAAGCTTTCTTT.

The gene calls are TRBV3-1 (or the pseudogene TRBV3-2) and TRBJ2-5; D perhaps matches TRBD1 (6 bases). From germline, CDR1 is LGHDT and CDR2 YNNKEL (reference sequence). This CDR3 has 16 residues. V gave up 0 bases and J gave up 4 bases, with 15 bases separating them. The CDR3 region has the DNA TGTGCCAGCAGCCAAGATCGCCAGGGGTATGGAGAGACCCAGTACTTC. It yields the protein CASSQDRQGYGETQYF.

V is TRBV7-6 and J is TRBJ2-2, with 12 bases matching TRBD1. CDR1 is SGHVS and CDR2 is FNYEAQ in the germline V gene. There are 15 residues in the CDR3. V shed 5 bases, J shed 11 bases, and the junction held 9 bases outside the gene matches. DNA of the CDR3: TGTGCCAGCAGCCAACTAGCGGGGACAGGGGGCGAGCTGTTTTTT. Its translation: CASSQLAGTGGELFF.

The chain carries TRBV29-1 and TRBJ1-1, with D maybe TRBD1 (5 bases). Trimming cost V 2 bases and J 0 bases, with 7 bases left between them. Germline lookup yields CDR1 SQVTM and CDR2 ANQGSEA. The CDR3 length is 13 residues. CDR3 DNA: TGCAGCGTTGAAAGGGGCATGAACACTGAAGCTTTCTTT. Translation gives CSVERGMNTEAFF.

The chain combines TRBV28 with TRBJ1-1; D remains unclear. The CDR3 spans 16 residues. Trimming stripped 4 bases from V and 1 base from J, with 16 bases between. Germline V gene data show CDR1 as MDHEN and CDR2 as SYDVKM. In nucleotides, the CDR3 is TGTGCCAGCAGTTATTCTGTGGGGAGCCGGAACACTGAAGCTTTCTTT. Translated, it gives CASSYSVGSRNTEAFF.

The gene calls are TRBV7-8 and TRBJ2-7; D unresolved. Germline CDR1 is SGHVS and CDR2 is FQNEAQ. The CDR3 is 14 amino acids. Trimming shortened V by 2 bases and J by 2 bases, and 10 bases separated the two germline ends. CDR3 nucleotide sequence: TGTGCCAGCAGCTTAACAGCCGGAGCCTACGAGCAGTACTTC. Its translation: CASSLTAGAYEQYF.